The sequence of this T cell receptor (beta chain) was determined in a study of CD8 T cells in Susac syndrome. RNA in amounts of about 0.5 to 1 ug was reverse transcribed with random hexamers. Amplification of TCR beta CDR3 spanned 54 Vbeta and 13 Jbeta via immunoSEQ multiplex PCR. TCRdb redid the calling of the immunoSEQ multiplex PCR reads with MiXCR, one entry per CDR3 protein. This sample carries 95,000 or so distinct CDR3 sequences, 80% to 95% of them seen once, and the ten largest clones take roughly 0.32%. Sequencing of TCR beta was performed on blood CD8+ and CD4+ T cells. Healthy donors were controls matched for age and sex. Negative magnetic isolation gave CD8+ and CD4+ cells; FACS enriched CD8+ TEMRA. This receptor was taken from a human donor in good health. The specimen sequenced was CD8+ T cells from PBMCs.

This CDR3 is CASSQVGPGGDGYTF. The CDR3, as DNA: TGCGCCAGCAGCCAAGTAGGTCCAGGAGGGGATGGCTACACCTTC. V and J are TRBV4-1 and TRBJ1-2; possible D gene TRBD1, 5 bases. Looked up from germline, CDR1 is MGHRA and CDR2 is YSYEKL. This CDR3 region has 15 residues. The V gene lost 1 base and the J gene lost 6 bases, with 15 bases spanning the gap.